This T cell receptor (beta chain) is drawn from a study of shared T cell receptors in the human thymus. The CDR3 has 13 amino acids. V lost 0 bases and J 8 bases, leaving 10 bases between the germline ends. Germline-derived CDR1 and CDR2 are ENHRY and SYGVKD. Using immunoSEQ multiplex PCR, the repertoire was profiled, and TCRdb retains in-frame clones only, with some absent. The profile covers some 760,000 clones, with approximately 83% appearing a single time and 0.0095% to 0.011% taken by the ten largest. This sample also belongs to another study, concerning human thymus T cells. That work contributes: The donor group consisted of healthy Finnish infants who were having corrective surgery for congenital heart defects. Resections removed during corrective heart surgery provided the thymus tissue used. Repertoires sampled from thymus and blood appeared biased in V and J gene usage. Related studies noted strongly shared thymic repertoires across unrelated people.

Sequenced sample: thymocytes. The origin of this receptor is a girl under three years old with a congenital heart defect. The chain joins TRBV10-3 to TRBJ1-2, with unresolved D. The CDR3 DNA sequence: TGTGCCATCAGTGAGTCGGTGGAGGGCGGCTACACCTTC. Translating gives CAISESVEGGYTF.